This T cell receptor beta chain was profiled in a study of preoperative IRX-2 immunotherapy in early breast cancer. V lost 3 bases, J lost 5 bases, and 14 bases lay in between. The CDR3 is 14 amino acids. Germline V gene lookup returns CDR1 SGHTA and CDR2 FQGTGA. The treatment was: preoperative locoregional IRX-2 cytokine immunotherapy. Samples came from a phase Ib trial of preoperative locoregional IRX-2 cytokine immunotherapy. The data were produced by immunoSEQ multiplex PCR, yet TCRdb's version contains in-frame clones alone and is incomplete. The sample lists almost 35,000 clones; more than 90% were seen once.

The TCR was taken from a human donor with breast cancer. This chain connects TRBV7-3 to TRBJ2-7, with D tentatively TRBD1 or TRBD2 (5 bases each). Sample collection was performed from a patient treated with IRX-2 immunotherapy. The CDR3 DNA sequence: TGTGCCAGCAGCTTGAACGCCGGGGCTCACGAGCAGTACTTC. Translated: CASSLNAGAHEQYF.